The present TCR beta chain was sequenced within a study of blood T cell repertoires in COVID-19. Measured with immunoSEQ multiplex PCR; TCRdb has only the in-frame clones, and not every one. Of tens of thousands of clones listed, approximately 80% are singletons. Notes on this clone: One end of the junction fails to match germline, which may point to a read error.

The CDR3 totals 12 residues. Germline CDR1 is SGHRS and CDR2 is YFSETQ. The TCR was taken from a woman in her sixties or seventies with acute or convalescent COVID-19. The sample comprised peripheral blood. The chain has TRBV5-1 and TRBJ1-6; no firm D call. In nucleotides, the CDR3 is TGCGCCAGCAGCTCCAATAATTCACCCCTCCACTTT. Amino acid sequence: CASSSNNSPLHF.